This T cell receptor (beta chain) was identified in a study of blood T cell repertoires in COVID-19. Across the whole study: COVID-19 samples, acute and convalescent, were from the United States, Italy and Spain. T cells, B-cell-depleted T cells, or PBMCs provided the cDNA or gDNA that served as material.

Original processing methods: Estimated nucleated cell counts came from reference gene primer amplification. Sequencing used immunoSEQ multiplex PCR; TCRdb keeps in-frame clones, though not all of them. Clonal size and the V and J genes are those of that table, whereas D and trimming came from the DNA. The table shows about 60,000 clones, with around 85% occurring only once. This clone was seen more than once but under ten times. An end of the junction does not agree with germline; a read error may underlie this. Germline V lookup: CDR1 MNHEY, CDR2 SVGAGI. The CDR3 totals 14 residues. The origin of this receptor is a human donor in a cohort sampled during active COVID-19. The J gene is TRBJ2-7, the V gene TRBV6-5; 8 bases fit TRBD1. Sequenced material: peripheral blood. The CDR3 nucleotides read TGTGCCAGCACTTACGGACAGGGACTCTACGAGCAGTACTTC. This codes for CASTYGQGLYEQYF.